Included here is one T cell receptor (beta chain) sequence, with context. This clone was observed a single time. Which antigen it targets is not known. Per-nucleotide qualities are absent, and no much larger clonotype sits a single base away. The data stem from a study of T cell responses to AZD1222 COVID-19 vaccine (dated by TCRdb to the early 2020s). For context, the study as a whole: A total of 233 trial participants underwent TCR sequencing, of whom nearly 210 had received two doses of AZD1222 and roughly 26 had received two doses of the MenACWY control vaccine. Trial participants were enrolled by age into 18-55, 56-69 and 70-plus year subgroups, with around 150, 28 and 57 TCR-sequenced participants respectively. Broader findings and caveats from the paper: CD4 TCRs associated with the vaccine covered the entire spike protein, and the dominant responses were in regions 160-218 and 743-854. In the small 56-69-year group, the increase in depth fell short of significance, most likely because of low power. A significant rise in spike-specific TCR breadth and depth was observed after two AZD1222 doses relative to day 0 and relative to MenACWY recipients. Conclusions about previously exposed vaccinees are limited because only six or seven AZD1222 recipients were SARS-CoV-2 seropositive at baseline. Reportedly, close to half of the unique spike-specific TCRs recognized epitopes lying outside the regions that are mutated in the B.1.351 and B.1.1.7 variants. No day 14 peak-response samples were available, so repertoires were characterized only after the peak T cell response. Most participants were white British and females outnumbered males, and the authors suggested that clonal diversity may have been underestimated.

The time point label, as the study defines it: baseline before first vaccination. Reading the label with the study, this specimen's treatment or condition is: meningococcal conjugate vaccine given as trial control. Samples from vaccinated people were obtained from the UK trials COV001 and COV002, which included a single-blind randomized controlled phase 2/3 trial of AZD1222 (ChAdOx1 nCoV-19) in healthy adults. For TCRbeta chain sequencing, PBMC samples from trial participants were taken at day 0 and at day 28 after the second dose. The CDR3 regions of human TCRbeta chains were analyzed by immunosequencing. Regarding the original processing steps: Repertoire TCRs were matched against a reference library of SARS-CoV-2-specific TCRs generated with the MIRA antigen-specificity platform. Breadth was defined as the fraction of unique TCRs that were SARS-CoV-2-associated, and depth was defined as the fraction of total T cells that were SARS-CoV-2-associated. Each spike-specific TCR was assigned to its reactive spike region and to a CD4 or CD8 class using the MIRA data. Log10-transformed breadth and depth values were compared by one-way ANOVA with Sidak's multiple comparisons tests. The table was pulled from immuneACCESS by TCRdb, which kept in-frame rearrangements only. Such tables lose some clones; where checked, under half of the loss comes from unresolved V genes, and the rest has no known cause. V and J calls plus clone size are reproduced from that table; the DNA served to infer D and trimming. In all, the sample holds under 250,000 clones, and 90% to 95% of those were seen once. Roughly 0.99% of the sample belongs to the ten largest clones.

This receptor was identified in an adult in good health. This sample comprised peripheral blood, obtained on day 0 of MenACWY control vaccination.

The encoded CDR3 is CASSTGTGIGYTF. The nucleotides are TGTGCCAGCAGCACGGGGACAGGGATCGGCTACACCTTC. Recombination joined TRBV21-1 with TRBJ1-2; no check of the table's D call, TRBD1, against the DNA was made. TRBV21-1 is marked as a pseudogene. The CDR3 covers 13 residues, taking in both the cysteine and the phenylalanine. Only CDR3 DNA is held: 39 bases, read in frame from base 1.